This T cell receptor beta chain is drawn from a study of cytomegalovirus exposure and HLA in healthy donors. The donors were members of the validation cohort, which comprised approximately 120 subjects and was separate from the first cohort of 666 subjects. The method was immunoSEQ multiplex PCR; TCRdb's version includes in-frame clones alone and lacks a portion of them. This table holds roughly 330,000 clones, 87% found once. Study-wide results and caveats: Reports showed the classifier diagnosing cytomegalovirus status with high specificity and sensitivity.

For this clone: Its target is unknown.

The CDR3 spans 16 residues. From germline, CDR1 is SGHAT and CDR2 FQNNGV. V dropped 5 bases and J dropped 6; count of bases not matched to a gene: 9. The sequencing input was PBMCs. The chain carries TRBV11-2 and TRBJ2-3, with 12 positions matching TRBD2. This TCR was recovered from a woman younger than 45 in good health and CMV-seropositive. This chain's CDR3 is CASSTWTSGVGDTQYF. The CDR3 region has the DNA TGTGCCAGCAGCACGTGGACTAGCGGGGTCGGTGATACGCAGTATTTT.